The source of this T cell receptor (beta chain) is a study of cytomegalovirus exposure and HLA in healthy donors. This clone was observed once. TCRdb's copy holds only in-frame clones and misses some; the assay was immunoSEQ multiplex PCR. The sample lists 150,000 to 200,000 clones; around nine tenths were seen once. The CDR3 loop spans 16 amino acids. CDR1 and CDR2 (germline): KGHSH, LQKENI. Germline trimming cut 0 bases from V and 10 bases from J; bases unmatched to any gene: 10. The receptor's source is a man aged 18 to 29 in good health and CMV-seropositive. Sequenced: PBMCs. The chain is built from TRBV18 and TRBJ2-1; 9 nucleotides line up with TRBD2. CDR3 in amino acids: CASSPPAGLAVKEQFF. DNA of the CDR3: TGTGCCAGCTCACCACCAGCGGGACTAGCTGTAAAAGAGCAGTTCTTC.